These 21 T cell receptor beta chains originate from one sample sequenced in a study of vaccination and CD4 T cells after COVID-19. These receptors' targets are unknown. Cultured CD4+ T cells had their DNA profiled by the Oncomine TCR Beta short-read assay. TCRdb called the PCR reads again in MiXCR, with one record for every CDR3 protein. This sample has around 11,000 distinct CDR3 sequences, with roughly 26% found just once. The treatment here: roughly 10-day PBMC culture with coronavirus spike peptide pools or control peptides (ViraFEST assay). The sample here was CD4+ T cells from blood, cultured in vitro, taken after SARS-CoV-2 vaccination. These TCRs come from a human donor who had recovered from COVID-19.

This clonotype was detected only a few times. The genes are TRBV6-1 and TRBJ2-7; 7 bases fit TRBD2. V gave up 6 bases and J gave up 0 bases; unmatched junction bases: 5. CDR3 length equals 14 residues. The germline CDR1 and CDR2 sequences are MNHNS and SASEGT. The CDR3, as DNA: TGTGCCAGCAGCAAGCTAGCGGTCTCCTACGAGCAGTACTTC. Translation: CASSKLAVSYEQYF.

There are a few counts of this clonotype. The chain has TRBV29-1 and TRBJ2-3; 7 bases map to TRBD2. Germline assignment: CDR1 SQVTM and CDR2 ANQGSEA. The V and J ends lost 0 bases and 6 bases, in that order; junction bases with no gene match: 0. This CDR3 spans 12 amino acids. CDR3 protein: CSVEDGGDTQYF. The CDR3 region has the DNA TGCAGCGTTGAAGACGGGGGGGATACGCAGTATTTT.

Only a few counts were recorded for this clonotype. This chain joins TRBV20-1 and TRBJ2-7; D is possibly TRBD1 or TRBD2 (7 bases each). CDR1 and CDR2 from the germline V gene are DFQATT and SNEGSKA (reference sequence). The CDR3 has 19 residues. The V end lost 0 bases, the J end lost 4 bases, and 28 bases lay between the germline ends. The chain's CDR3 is CSARDIGPGGGRPRYEQYF. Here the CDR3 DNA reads TGCAGTGCTAGAGATATCGGCCCAGGGGGGGGCCGCCCGAGATACGAGCAGTACTTC.

In DNA, the CDR3 is TGTGCCACGGACCAAGGGGATCAGCCCCAGCATTTT. It specifies CATDQGDQPQHF. The chain is built from TRBV7-9 and TRBJ1-5; maybe TRBD1 (5 bases). The CDR3 has 12 amino acids. Germline V lookup: CDR1 SEHNR, CDR2 FQNEAQ (reference sequence). V shed 10 bases and J shed 5 bases, with 12 bases lying between them. Using reference TRBV7-9 and TRBJ1-5 for the parts outside the CDR3, the full variable domain is DTGVSQNPRHKITKRGQNVTFRCDPISEHNRLYWYRQTLGQGPEFLTYFQNEAQLEKSRLLSDRFSAERPKGSFSTLEIQRTEQGDSAMYLCATDQGDQPQHFGDGTRLSIL.

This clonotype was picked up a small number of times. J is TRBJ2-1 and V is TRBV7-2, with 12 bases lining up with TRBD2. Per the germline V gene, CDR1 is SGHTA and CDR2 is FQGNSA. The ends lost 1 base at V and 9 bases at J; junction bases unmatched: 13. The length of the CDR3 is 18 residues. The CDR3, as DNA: TGTGCCAGCAGCTTAGGACTAGCGGGAGCCACGCGACCAGGTGAGCAGTTCTTC. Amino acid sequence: CASSLGLAGATRPGEQFF.

CDR3 sequence: CASRDSKNTEAFF. For the CDR3, the DNA is TGTGCCAGCAGGGACAGCAAGAACACTGAAGCTTTCTTT. This chain uses TRBV6-2 or TRBV6-3 with TRBJ1-1; D is possibly TRBD1 (6 bases). Between the trimmed V and J ends, which lost 6 bases and 1 base, there was a span of 9 bases. CDR3 length equals 13 residues. CDR1 MNHEY and CDR2 SVGEGT come from the germline V gene.

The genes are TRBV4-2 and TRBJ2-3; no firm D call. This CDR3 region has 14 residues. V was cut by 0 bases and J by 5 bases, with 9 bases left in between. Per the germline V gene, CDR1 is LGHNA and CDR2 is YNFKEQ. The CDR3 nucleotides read TGTGCCAGCAGCCAAGATCTACTGGGAGATACGCAGTATTTT. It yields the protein CASSQDLLGDTQYF.

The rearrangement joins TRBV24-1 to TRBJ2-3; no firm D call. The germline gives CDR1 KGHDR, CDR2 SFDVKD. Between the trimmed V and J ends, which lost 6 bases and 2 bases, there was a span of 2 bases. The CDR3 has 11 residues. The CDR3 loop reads CATSLTDTQYF. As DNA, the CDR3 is TGTGCCACCAGTCTCACAGATACGCAGTATTTT.

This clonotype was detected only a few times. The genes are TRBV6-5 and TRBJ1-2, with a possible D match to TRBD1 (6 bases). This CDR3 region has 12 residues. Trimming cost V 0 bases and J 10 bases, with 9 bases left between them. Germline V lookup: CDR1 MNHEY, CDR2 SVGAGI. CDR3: CASSYSDSAYTF. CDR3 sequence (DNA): TGTGCCAGCAGTTACTCGGACAGCGCCTACACCTTC.

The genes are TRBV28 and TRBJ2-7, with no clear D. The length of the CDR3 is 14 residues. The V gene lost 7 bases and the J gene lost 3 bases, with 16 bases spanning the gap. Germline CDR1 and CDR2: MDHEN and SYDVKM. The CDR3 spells CASNAPTVDYEQYF. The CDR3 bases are TGTGCCAGCAATGCCCCCACCGTAGACTACGAGCAGTACTTC.

The CDR3 DNA sequence: TGTGCCAGCAGTGAAGCGATCGGAGTTGGGGGAAAGGAGACCCAGTACTTC. Translated, it gives CASSEAIGVGGKETQYF. This rearrangement joins TRBV6-1 to TRBJ2-5, with D perhaps being TRBD1 or TRBD2 (5 bases each). Germline CDR1 and CDR2: MNHNS and SASEGT. V lost 0 bases and J 5 bases, leaving 19 bases between the germline ends. The CDR3 consists of 17 residues.

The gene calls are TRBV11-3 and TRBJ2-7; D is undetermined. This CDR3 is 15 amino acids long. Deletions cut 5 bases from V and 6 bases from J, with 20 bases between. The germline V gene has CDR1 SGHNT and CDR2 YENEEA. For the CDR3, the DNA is TGTGCCAGCAGCGTAACCCGGGTTCCGCGCGGCGAGCAGTACTTC. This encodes CASSVTRVPRGEQYF.

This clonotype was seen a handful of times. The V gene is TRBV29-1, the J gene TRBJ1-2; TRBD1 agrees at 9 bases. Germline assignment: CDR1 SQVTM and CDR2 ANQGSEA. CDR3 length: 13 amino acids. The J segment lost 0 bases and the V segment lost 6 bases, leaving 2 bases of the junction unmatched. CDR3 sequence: CSVGTGPNYGYTF. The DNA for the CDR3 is TGCAGCGTGGGGACAGGGCCTAACTATGGCTACACCTTC.

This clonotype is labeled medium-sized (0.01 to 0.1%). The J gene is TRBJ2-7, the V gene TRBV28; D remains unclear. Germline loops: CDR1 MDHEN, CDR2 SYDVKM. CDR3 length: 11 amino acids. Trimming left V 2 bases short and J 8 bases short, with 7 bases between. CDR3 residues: CASSLQAKQYF. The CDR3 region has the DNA TGTGCCAGCAGTTTACAGGCTAAGCAGTACTTC. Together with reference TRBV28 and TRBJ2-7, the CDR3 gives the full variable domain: DVKVTQSSRYLVKRTGEKVFLECVQDMDHENMFWYRQDPGLGLRLIYFSYDVKMKEKGDIPEGYSVSREKKERFSLILESASTNQTSMYLCASSLQAKQYFGPGTRLTVT.

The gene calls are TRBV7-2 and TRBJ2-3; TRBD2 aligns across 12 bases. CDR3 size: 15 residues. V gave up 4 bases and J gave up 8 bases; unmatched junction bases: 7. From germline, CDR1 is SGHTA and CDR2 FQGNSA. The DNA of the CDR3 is TGTGCCAGCAGCTGGGAACTAGCGGGAGGCTCTACGCAGTATTTT. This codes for CASSWELAGGSTQYF.

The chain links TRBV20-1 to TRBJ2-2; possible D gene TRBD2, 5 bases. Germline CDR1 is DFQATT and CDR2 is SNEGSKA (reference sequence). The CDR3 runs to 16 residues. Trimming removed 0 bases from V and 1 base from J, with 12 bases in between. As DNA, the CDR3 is TGCAGTGCTAGAGATTGGAGGACCGAGAACACCGGGGAGCTGTTTTTT. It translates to CSARDWRTENTGELFF.

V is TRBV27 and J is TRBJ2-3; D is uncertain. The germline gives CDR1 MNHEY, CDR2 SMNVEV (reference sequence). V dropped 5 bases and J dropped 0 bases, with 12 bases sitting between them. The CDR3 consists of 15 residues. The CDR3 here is CASSKQSASTDTQYF. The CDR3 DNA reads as TGTGCCAGCAGTAAACAGAGTGCTAGCACAGATACGCAGTATTTT.

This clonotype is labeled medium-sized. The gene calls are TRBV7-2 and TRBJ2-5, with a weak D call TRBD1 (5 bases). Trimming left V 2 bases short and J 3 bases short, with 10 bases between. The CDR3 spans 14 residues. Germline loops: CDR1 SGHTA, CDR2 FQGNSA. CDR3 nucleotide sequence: TGTGCCAGCAGCTTACGCAGGGCGGAAGAGACCCAGTACTTC. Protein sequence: CASSLRRAEETQYF.

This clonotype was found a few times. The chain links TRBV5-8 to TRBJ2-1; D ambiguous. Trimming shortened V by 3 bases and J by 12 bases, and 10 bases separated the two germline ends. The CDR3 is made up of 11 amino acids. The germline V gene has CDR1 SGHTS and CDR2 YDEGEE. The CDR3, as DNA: TGTGCCAGCAGCTGGCGGACGGTGCAGTTCTTC. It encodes CASSWRTVQFF.

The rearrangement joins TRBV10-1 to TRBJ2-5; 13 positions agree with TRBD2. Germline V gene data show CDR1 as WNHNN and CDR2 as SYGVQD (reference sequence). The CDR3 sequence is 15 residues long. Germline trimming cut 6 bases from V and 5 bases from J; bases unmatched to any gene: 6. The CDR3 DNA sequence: TGCGCCAGCAGCTCGGGACTAGCGGGATGGGAGACCCAGTACTTC. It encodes CASSSGLAGWETQYF.

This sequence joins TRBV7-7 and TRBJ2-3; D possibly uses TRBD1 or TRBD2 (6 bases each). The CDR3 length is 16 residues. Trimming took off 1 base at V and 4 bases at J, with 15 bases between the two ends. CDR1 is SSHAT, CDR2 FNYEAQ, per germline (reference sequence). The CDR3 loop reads CASSLDAGGRADTQYF. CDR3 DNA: TGTGCCAGCAGCTTAGATGCCGGGGGCCGCGCAGATACGCAGTATTTT.